One TCR beta chain is described in this entry. No antigen is known for it. It has no much larger one-base neighbor in the sample; base qualities were not kept. The CDR3 has 16 amino acids, counting the end cysteine and phenylalanine. Only the CDR3 DNA is retained, 48 bases long and in frame from the first base. The V end loses 4 bases and the J end loses 4 bases, and a stretch of 16 bases separates them. CDR1 and CDR2, looked up from the germline V gene, are SGHDN and FVKESK. The record originates from a study of T cell responses to AZD1222 COVID-19 vaccine (dated by TCRdb to the early 2020s). With respect to the entire study: TCR sequencing was performed for 230 to 250 trial participants, of whom about 200 were given two doses of AZD1222 and around 25 were given two doses of MenACWY control vaccine. Trial participants were enrolled by age into subgroups of 18-55, 56-69 and 70-plus years, and around 150, 28 and 57 TCR-sequenced participants, respectively, were included in these subgroups. Points the paper makes about the study in general: A significant rise in spike-specific TCR breadth and depth was observed after two AZD1222 doses relative to day 0 and relative to MenACWY recipients. Because no day 14 peak-response samples were available, the repertoires could be characterized only after the peak T cell response. Only five to seven AZD1222 recipients were SARS-CoV-2 seropositive at baseline, limiting conclusions about previously exposed vaccinees. The 56-69-year group was small, and its depth increase did not reach significance, likely because of low power. CD4 TCRs associated with the vaccine covered the entire spike protein, and the dominant responses were in regions 160-218 and 743-854. Epitopes outside the regions mutated in the B.1.351 and B.1.1.7 variants were reportedly recognized by nearly half of the unique spike-specific TCRs. Participants were mostly white British and included more females than males, and it was suggested by the authors that clonal diversity may have been underestimated.

The sample's time point, from its label and the paper: about 28 days (+/-7) after the second vaccine dose. AZD1222 recipients with second doses at about 4 weeks or about 12 weeks were pooled, because spike-specific TCR depth and breadth did not differ between schedules. Vaccinee samples were obtained from the UK trials COV001 and COV002, which included a single-blind randomized controlled phase 2/3 trial of AZD1222 (ChAdOx1 nCoV-19) in healthy adults. Trial participant PBMC samples were collected at day 0 and day 28 after the second dose for TCRbeta chain sequencing. The CDR3 regions of human TCRbeta chains were analyzed by immunosequencing. In the source study's methods: TCRs in the repertoires were matched against a reference library of SARS-CoV-2-specific TCRs that had been generated with the MIRA antigen-specificity platform. Breadth was defined as the fraction of unique TCRs that were SARS-CoV-2-associated. Depth was defined as the fraction of total T cells that were SARS-CoV-2-associated. Using the MIRA data, each spike-specific TCR was mapped to the spike region that the TCR reacts to and placed in a CD4 or CD8 class. Log10-transformed breadth and depth values were compared by one-way ANOVA with Sidak's multiple comparisons tests. As stored in TCRdb, this immuneACCESS dataset retains in-frame rearrangements with V and J assigned. A fraction of the clones does not appear; measured against another copy, unresolved V genes explain less than half of the discrepancy, and the remainder lacks a known reason. The DNA was the basis for D and trimming; V, J and clone size are from that table. The sample records over 55,000 clones, 60% to 85% of which are singletons. Together, the top ten hold about 3.5% of the sample.

This receptor was obtained from an adult who received the AZD1222 COVID-19 vaccine. The sequence links TRBV14 to TRBJ1-4; the D gene remains uncertain. Here the sequenced sample was peripheral blood, taken 28 days after the second AZD1222 dose. The CDR3 region reads CASSPGRTGINEKLFF. The DNA sequence is given as TGTGCCAGCAGCCCAGGACGAACCGGGATTAATGAAAAACTGTTTTTT.